Below, 15 T cell receptor beta chains from the same sample are listed, as sequenced in a study of shared clonotypes between healthy human individuals. It was CD45RO-negative cells, positively selected for CCR7, that made up naive CD8 cells, with terminally differentiated effector memory CD45RA+ cells excluded. Clones were read by immunoSEQ multiplex PCR, and TCRdb kept only the in-frame ones, dropping some. The profile shows just over 2,000,000 clones, over 85% of them singletons. Material for sequencing was naive CD8+ T cells sorted from blood. The source is a man aged 18 to 35 in good health.

The rearrangement joins TRBV19 to TRBJ1-6; possible D gene TRBD1, 6 bases. Trimming pared 4 bases from V and 5 bases from J, leaving 9 bases between. Germline-derived CDR1 and CDR2 are LNHDA and SQIVND (reference sequence). This CDR3 contains 14 residues. The CDR3 DNA reads as TGTGCCAGTAGTAGCAGGGGCGATAATTCACCCCTCCACTTT. Protein: CASSSRGDNSPLHF.

V gene TRBV2 combines with J gene TRBJ2-3, with 15 bases fitting TRBD2. This CDR3 comprises 16 residues. The junction had 3 bases not matched to a gene; V was cut back by 4 bases and J by 4 bases. Germline CDR1 SNHLY, CDR2 FYNNEI. The CDR3 loop reads CASSAGLAGGPDTQYF. The CDR3 region has the DNA TGTGCCAGCAGTGCAGGACTAGCGGGAGGGCCAGATACGCAGTATTTT.

In regard to this clone: The same CDR3 is also encoded by other DNA sequences in this sample. CDR3 sequence: CASSYSGGYTGELFF. CDR3 sequence (DNA): TGTGCCAGCAGTTACTCCGGGGGATACACCGGGGAGCTGTTTTTT. This sequence joins TRBV6-5 and TRBJ2-2; weak D call: TRBD2 (6 bases). This CDR3 has 15 amino acids. The germline CDR1 and CDR2 sequences are MNHEY and SVGAGI. V lost 0 bases and J 3 bases, leaving 8 bases between the germline ends.

The V call is TRBV6-5, the J call TRBJ2-5, with TRBD1 identical over 10 bases. Germline CDR1 and CDR2: MNHEY and SVGAGI. After removal of 0 bases from V and 7 bases from J, the junction contained 8 bases not matched to a gene. The CDR3 is 16 amino acids. The CDR3 region is CASSYSRTGGDGTQYF. CDR3 bases: TGTGCCAGCAGTTACTCGAGGACAGGGGGAGATGGGACCCAGTACTTC.

The genes are TRBV28 and TRBJ2-3; D remains ambiguous. There are 12 residues in the CDR3. Trimming cost V 6 bases and J 0 bases, with 4 bases left between them. CDR1 is MDHEN and CDR2 is SYDVKM in the germline V gene. CDR3 nucleotides: TGTGCCAGCAGGGACAGCACAGATACGCAGTATTTT. This encodes CASRDSTDTQYF.

On this clone itself: The sample contains more than one DNA sequence encoding this CDR3. The V gene is TRBV4-1, the J gene TRBJ1-2, with D hard to call. The CDR3 is 14 residues long. The ends were cut back, 0 bases at V and 1 base at J, with 6 bases in the middle. Germline CDR1 MGHRA, CDR2 YSYEKL. In nucleotides, the CDR3 is TGCGCCAGCAGCCAAGAAGCGGATAACTATGGCTACACCTTC. Amino acid sequence: CASSQEADNYGYTF.

This rearrangement joins TRBV7-9 to TRBJ2-1; 12 bases map to TRBD2. This CDR3 spans 16 amino acids. V lost 7 bases to trimming and J lost 5 bases; unmatched junction nucleotides: 9. Germline V CDR1 and CDR2: SEHNR, FQNEAQ (reference sequence). Here the CDR3 DNA reads TGTGCCAGCATCCTGACTAGCGGGGGCCTAAACAATGAGCAGTTCTTC. Translated, it gives CASILTSGGLNNEQFF.

The chain employs TRBV2 and TRBJ2-3; 10 bases map to TRBD1. CDR3 length: 17 residues. Looked up from germline, CDR1 is SNHLY and CDR2 is FYNNEI. The junction had 11 bases not matched to a gene; V was cut back by 4 bases and J by 4 bases. The CDR3 here is CASSAIGQGVFADTQYF. As DNA, the CDR3 is TGTGCCAGCAGTGCTATTGGACAGGGGGTTTTCGCAGATACGCAGTATTTT.

As for this clone: This sequence may be a read error, since a much larger clone differs from it by one base. This same CDR3 is encoded by further DNA sequences in the sample. The chain joins TRBV2 to TRBJ2-7; 8 bases agree with TRBD1. Germline CDR1 and CDR2: SNHLY and FYNNEI. The CDR3 covers 13 residues. V lost 4 bases to trimming and J lost 1 base; unmatched junction nucleotides: 0. The CDR3 reads CASSGTGSYEQYF. CDR3 DNA sequence: TGTGCCAGCAGTGGGACAGGGTCCTACGAGCAGTACTTC.

The chain is built from TRBV2 and TRBJ1-2; D unresolved. The CDR3 spans 12 residues. Germline V gene sequence: CDR1 SNHLY, CDR2 FYNNEI. V was clipped by 8 bases and J by 1 base, with 8 bases between them. The CDR3 DNA is TGTGCCAGCCTCGGGCTTAACTATGGCTACACCTTC. This encodes CASLGLNYGYTF.

The genes are TRBV10-1 and TRBJ2-1, with 12 bases that match TRBD2. The CDR3 has 15 amino acids. The V gene's germline CDR1 is WNHNN and CDR2 SYGVQD (reference sequence). Germline trimming cut 5 bases from V and 8 bases from J; bases unmatched to any gene: 7. CDR3 bases: TGCGCCAGCAGTACCTCTAGCGGGGGGGCATATGAGCAGTTCTTC. This codes for CASSTSSGGAYEQFF.

The chain uses TRBV6-5 and TRBJ1-1; the D is unclear. Trimming left V 5 bases short and J 5 bases short, with 15 bases between. The length of the CDR3 is 14 residues. Germline V lookup: CDR1 MNHEY, CDR2 SVGAGI. This CDR3 reads CASSPGLGGTEAFF. The CDR3 DNA sequence: TGTGCCAGCAGTCCCGGTCTCGGAGGTACTGAAGCTTTCTTT.

The V call is TRBV7-3, the J call TRBJ1-1, with D possibly TRBD1 on 5 matching bases. V was trimmed by 4 bases and J by 8 bases, leaving 8 bases between them. The CDR3 totals 11 residues. CDR1 and CDR2 from the germline V gene are SGHTA and FQGTGA. The CDR3 protein is CASSSTVEAFF. In DNA, the CDR3 is TGTGCCAGCAGCTCGACAGTCGAAGCTTTCTTT.

Concerning this clone: Other DNA sequences in the same sample also yield this CDR3. The gene calls are TRBV19 and TRBJ2-1, with 10 nucleotides matching TRBD1. This CDR3 is 15 amino acids long. The germline V gene encodes CDR1 LNHDA and CDR2 SQIVND (reference sequence). J gave up 3 bases and V 5 bases, and 4 bases lay outside the gene matches. CDR3 sequence: CASSVDRGDYNEQFF. CDR3 sequence (DNA): TGTGCCAGTAGTGTGGACAGGGGGGACTACAATGAGCAGTTCTTC.

The chain is built from TRBV5-4 and TRBJ1-2, with 9 bases identical to TRBD1. Germline CDR1 and CDR2: SGHNT and YYREEE (reference sequence). This CDR3 comprises 15 residues. V shed 1 base and J 3 bases; nucleotides not matched to a gene: 4. CDR3 DNA sequence: TGTGCCAGCAGCTTGTTGGGACAGGGTGACTATGGCTACACCTTC. Protein: CASSLLGQGDYGYTF.